This TCR beta chain appears in the sequencing data of a study of cytomegalovirus exposure and HLA in healthy donors. Overall study: Previous work identified roughly 120 million unique TCR beta sequences from about 179 million T cells. As released early, the data held roughly 85 million unique TCRs from HLA-typed donors. Findings and limits, study-wide: Earlier analysis yielded a pattern in which most TCR beta V segments were productive about 90% or about 30% of the time. A link between a missense DCLRE1C variant and TCR beta V- and J-gene trimming emerged from a later analysis.

As concerns this clone: Its antigen is unknown.

Deletions cut 2 bases from V and 4 bases from J, with 16 bases between. The CDR3 covers 16 residues. Germline CDR1 reads ENHRY; CDR2 reads SYGVKD. PCR amplification relied on 60 Vbeta primers (plus 13 Jbeta primers). Using immunoSEQ multiplex PCR, the repertoire was profiled, and TCRdb retains in-frame clones only, with some absent. The sample lists hundreds of thousands of clones, under 80% occurring once. V is TRBV10-3 and J is TRBJ2-3; tentative D call: TRBD2 (5 bases). The clonotype was recovered from a female donor in good health and CMV-seronegative. The sequencing input was PBMCs. In nucleotides, the CDR3 is TGTGCCATCAGTGAGCCGGGAAGGCTAGAGTCAGATACGCAGTATTTT. As protein: CAISEPGRLESDTQYF.